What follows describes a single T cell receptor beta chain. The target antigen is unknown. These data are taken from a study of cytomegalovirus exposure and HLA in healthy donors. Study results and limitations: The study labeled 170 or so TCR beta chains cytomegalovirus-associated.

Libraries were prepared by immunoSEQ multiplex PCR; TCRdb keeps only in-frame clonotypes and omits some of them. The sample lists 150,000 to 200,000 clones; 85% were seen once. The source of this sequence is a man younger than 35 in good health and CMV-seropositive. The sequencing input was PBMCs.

CDR3 DNA: TGTGCCATCAGTGCCACCGCCGGGACAGGGGGCGGGCAGGTCAATCAGCCCCAGCATTTT. Encoded protein: CAISATAGTGGGQVNQPQHF. This chain joins TRBV10-3 and TRBJ1-5; 12 nucleotides align to TRBD1. This CDR3 contains 20 residues. Trimming at V came to 4 bases and at J to 3 bases, leaving 16 bases not matched to a gene. Germline lookup yields CDR1 ENHRY and CDR2 SYGVKD.